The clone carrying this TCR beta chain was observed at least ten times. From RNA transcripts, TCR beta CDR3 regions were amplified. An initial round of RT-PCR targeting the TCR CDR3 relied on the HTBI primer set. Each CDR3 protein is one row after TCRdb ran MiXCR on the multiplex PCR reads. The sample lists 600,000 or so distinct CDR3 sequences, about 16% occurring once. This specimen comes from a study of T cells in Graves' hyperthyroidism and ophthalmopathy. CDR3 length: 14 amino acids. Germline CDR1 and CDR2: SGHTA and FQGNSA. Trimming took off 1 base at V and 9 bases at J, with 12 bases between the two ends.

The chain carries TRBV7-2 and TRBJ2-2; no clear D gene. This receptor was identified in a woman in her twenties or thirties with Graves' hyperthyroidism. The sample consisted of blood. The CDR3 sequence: CASSLESQGRELFF. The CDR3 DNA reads TGTGCCAGCAGCTTAGAGAGCCAAGGGCGGGAGCTGTTTTTT.